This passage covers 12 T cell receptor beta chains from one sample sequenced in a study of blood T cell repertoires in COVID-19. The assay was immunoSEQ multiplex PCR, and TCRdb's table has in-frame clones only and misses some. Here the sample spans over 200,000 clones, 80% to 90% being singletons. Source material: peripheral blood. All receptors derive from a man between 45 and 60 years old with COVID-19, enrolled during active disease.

The CDR3 region is CASSSGLNFEAFF. The CDR3 DNA reads as TGTGCCAGCAGCTCAGGACTGAACTTTGAAGCTTTCTTT. V usage is TRBV7-9 and J usage is TRBJ1-1; D is unclear. The ends were cut back, 4 bases at V and 7 bases at J, with 13 bases in the middle. Germline lookup yields CDR1 SEHNR and CDR2 FQNEAQ (reference sequence). The CDR3 has 13 residues.

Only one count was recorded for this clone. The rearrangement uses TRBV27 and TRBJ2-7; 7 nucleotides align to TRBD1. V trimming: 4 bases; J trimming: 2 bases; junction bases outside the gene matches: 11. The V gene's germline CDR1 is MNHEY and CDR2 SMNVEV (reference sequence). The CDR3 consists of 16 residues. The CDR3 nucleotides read TGTGCCAGCAGTTCCAGACAGGGCCAAATCACCTACGAGCAGTACTTC. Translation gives CASSSRQGQITYEQYF.

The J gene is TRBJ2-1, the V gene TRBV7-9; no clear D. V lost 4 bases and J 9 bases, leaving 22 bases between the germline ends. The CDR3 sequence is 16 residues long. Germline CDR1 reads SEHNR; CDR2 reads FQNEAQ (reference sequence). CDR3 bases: TGTGCCAGCAGCTCGACTCATCTCGGTTTATCCGGTGAGCAGTTCTTC. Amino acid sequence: CASSSTHLGLSGEQFF.

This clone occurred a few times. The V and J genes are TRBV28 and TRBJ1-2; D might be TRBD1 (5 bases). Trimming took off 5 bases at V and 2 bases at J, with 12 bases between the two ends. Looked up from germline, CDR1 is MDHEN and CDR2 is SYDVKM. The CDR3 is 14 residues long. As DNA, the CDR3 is TGTGCCAGCAGTATTCTGGACACGAACTATGGCTACACCTTC. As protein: CASSILDTNYGYTF.

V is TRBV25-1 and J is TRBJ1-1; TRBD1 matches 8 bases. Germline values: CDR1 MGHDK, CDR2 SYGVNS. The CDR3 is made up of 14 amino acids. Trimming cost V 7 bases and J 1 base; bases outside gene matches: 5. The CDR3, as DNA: TGTGCCAGCACTGACAGGGGATGGAACACTGAAGCTTTCTTT. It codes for CASTDRGWNTEAFF. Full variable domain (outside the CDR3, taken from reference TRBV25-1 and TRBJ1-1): EADIYQTPRYLVIGTGKKITLECSQTMGHDKMYWYQQDPGMELHLIHYSYGVNSTEKGDLSSESTVSRIRTEHFPLTLESARPSHTSQYLCASTDRGWNTEAFFGQGTRLTVV.

CDR3 in amino acids: CASSLEVRLSSYNEQFF. The CDR3 DNA reads as TGTGCCAGCAGCTTAGAGGTCAGGCTGAGCTCCTACAATGAGCAGTTCTTC. The chain couples TRBV7-6 to TRBJ2-1; D not certain. Trimming left V 1 base short and J 0 bases short, with 13 bases between. The V gene's germline CDR1 is SGHVS and CDR2 FNYEAQ. The CDR3 covers 17 residues.

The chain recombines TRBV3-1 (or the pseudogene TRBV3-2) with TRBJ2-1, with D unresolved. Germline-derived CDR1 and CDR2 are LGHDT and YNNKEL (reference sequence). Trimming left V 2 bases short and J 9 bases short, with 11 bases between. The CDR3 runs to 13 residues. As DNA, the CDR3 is TGTGCCAGCAGCCAATTTCTTGGTAGTGAGCAGTTCTTC. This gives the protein CASSQFLGSEQFF.

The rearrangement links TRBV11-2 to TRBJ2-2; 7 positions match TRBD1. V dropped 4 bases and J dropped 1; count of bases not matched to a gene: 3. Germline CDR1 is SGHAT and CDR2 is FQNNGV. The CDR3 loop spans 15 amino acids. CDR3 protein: CASSSGTVNTGELFF. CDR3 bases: TGTGCCAGCAGCTCCGGGACAGTGAACACCGGGGAGCTGTTTTTT.

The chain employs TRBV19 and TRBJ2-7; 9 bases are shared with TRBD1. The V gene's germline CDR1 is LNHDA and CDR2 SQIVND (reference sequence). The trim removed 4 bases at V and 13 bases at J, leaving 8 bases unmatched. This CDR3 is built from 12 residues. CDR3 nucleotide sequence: TGTGCCAGTAGTACTCACAGGGGGCAGAGATACTTC. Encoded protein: CASSTHRGQRYF.

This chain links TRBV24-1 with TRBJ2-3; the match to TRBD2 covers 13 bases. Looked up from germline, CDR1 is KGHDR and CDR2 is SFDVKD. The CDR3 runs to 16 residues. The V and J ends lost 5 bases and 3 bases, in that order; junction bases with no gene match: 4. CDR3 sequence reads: CATSGTSGGSTDTQYF. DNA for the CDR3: TGTGCCACCAGTGGGACTAGCGGGGGTAGTACAGATACGCAGTATTTT.

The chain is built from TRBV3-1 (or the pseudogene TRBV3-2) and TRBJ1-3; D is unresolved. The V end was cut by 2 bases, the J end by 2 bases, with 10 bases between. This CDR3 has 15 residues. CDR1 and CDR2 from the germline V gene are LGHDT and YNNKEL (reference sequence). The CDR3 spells CASSQSWQAGNTIYF. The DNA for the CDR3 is TGTGCCAGCAGCCAATCGTGGCAGGCTGGAAACACCATATATTTT.

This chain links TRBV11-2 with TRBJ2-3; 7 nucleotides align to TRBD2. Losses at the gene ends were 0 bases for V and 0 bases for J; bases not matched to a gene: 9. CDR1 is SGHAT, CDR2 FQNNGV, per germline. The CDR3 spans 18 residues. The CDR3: CASSLDRASGSSTDTQYF. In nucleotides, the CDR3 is TGTGCCAGCAGCTTAGATCGGGCTAGCGGATCGAGCACAGATACGCAGTATTTT.